The 23 T cell receptor beta chains below all came from one sample that was sequenced in a study of blood T cells in healthy people across ages. Sample-barcoded 5' priming and a J-beta primer mix drove a second PCR of roughly 6 to 12 cycles. TCRdb reprocessed the 5' RACE reads with MiXCR, giving one entry per CDR3 protein. The sample yields hundreds of thousands of distinct CDR3 sequences, over 40% seen once. The sample consisted of blood. These TCRs come from a woman of 80 years or more in good health.

J is TRBJ2-5 and V is TRBV4-3; D gene ambiguous. The CDR3 sequence is 12 residues long. Germline CDR1 reads LGHNA; CDR2 reads YSLEER. The V gene lost 0 bases and the J gene lost 7 bases, with 6 bases spanning the gap. Written as DNA, the CDR3 is TGCGCCAGCAGCCAAGATATCGGGACCCAGTACTTC. Its protein is CASSQDIGTQYF.

This chain links TRBV6-2 or TRBV6-3 with TRBJ1-1; TRBD1 matches at 7 bases. This CDR3 has 15 residues. Trimming took 6 bases from V and 7 from J; bases not matched to a gene: 14. Germline V gene lookup returns CDR1 MNHEY and CDR2 SVGEGT. The CDR3 bases are TGTGCCAGCAGCCTGGGGGAGACAGGGAGAGATGAAGCTTTCTTT. Translated, it gives CASSLGETGRDEAFF.

The chain combines TRBV6-5 with TRBJ2-5; no clear D gene. V dropped 5 bases and J dropped 6 bases, with 19 bases sitting between them. Germline V gene sequence: CDR1 MNHEY, CDR2 SVGAGI. The CDR3 is 15 amino acids. CDR3 coding DNA: TGTGCCAGCAGTCCCTTTGACACGGGCAAGAAGACCCAGTACTTC. It specifies CASSPFDTGKKTQYF.

CDR3 residues: CSARDLREVKGGYTF. Here the CDR3 DNA reads TGCAGTGCTAGAGATTTGAGGGAGGTAAAGGGCGGCTACACCTTC. The genes are TRBV20-1 and TRBJ1-2; no clear D gene. CDR3 length: 15 amino acids. V was clipped by 0 bases and J by 8 bases, with 19 bases between them. Germline CDR1 DFQATT, CDR2 SNEGSKA (reference sequence).

The gene calls are TRBV29-1 and TRBJ2-5, with TRBD2 matching over 7 bases. V lost 4 bases and J lost 1; bases outside the gene matches: 15. The CDR3 is 17 amino acids. Looked up from germline, CDR1 is SQVTM and CDR2 is ANQGSEA. The CDR3 sequence: CSVGGFQGASGQETQYF. The CDR3 DNA follows: TGCAGCGTTGGAGGGTTCCAAGGCGCTAGCGGCCAAGAGACCCAGTACTTC. Filled out from reference TRBV29-1 and TRBJ2-5, the complete variable domain reads SAVISQKPSRDICQRGTSLTIQCQVDSQVTMMFWYRQQPGQSLTLIATANQGSEATYESGFVIDKFPISRPNLTFSTLTVSNMSPEDSSIYLCSVGGFQGASGQETQYFGPGTRLLVL.

The chain is built from TRBV20-1 and TRBJ2-3; 9 bases are shared with TRBD2. Germline V gene sequence: CDR1 DFQATT, CDR2 SNEGSKA (reference sequence). Trimming at V came to 4 bases and at J to 2 bases, leaving 7 bases not matched to a gene. This CDR3 has 15 residues. CDR3 amino acids: CSATGGGELTDTQYF. For the CDR3, the DNA is TGCAGTGCTACCGGCGGGGGGGAACTCACAGATACGCAGTATTTT.

This clonotype came up a few times. V usage is TRBV30 and J usage is TRBJ1-6; D not certain. V was trimmed by 3 bases and J by 8 bases, leaving 14 bases between them. CDR1 and CDR2 (germline): GTSNPN, SVGIG (reference sequence). The CDR3 is 14 residues long. The CDR3: CAWSSSPSDSPLHF. The CDR3 DNA is TGTGCCTGGAGCAGCAGTCCCAGTGATTCACCCCTCCACTTT.

This clonotype was picked up many times. Here the CDR3 DNA reads TGCGCCAGTAGGACTAGCGGTTACAATGAGCAGTTCTTC. It yields the protein CASRTSGYNEQFF. The chain joins TRBV5-1 to TRBJ2-1; 10 nucleotides match TRBD2. The ends lost 8 bases at V and 4 bases at J; junction bases unmatched: 3. CDR3 size: 13 residues. Germline lookup yields CDR1 SGHRS and CDR2 YFSETQ. Using reference TRBV5-1 and TRBJ2-1 for the parts outside the CDR3, the full variable domain is KAGVTQTPRYLIKTRGQQVTLSCSPISGHRSVSWYQQTPGQGLQFLFEYFSETQRNKGNFPGRFSGRQFSNSRSEMNVSTLELGDSALYLCASRTSGYNEQFFGPGTRLTVL.

This chain uses TRBV5-1 with TRBJ2-1; 9 bases map to TRBD1. Per germline, CDR1 SGHRS and CDR2 YFSETQ. The ends lost 5 bases at V and 8 bases at J; junction bases unmatched: 11. The CDR3 sequence is 15 residues long. The CDR3 is CASRLLGQGGDEQFF. In nucleotides, the CDR3 is TGCGCCAGCAGGCTCCTGGGACAGGGAGGAGATGAGCAGTTCTTC.

This clonotype was seen more than once but under ten times. CDR3 loop: CASRTGTGYNEQFF. The CDR3 DNA reads TGTGCCAGCAGAACGGGGACAGGATACAATGAGCAGTTCTTC. The chain couples TRBV5-6 to TRBJ2-1; 8 bases are shared with TRBD1. Germline-derived CDR1 and CDR2 are SGHDT and YYEEEE. Trimming cost V 5 bases and J 4 bases; bases outside gene matches: 5. This CDR3 region has 14 residues.

This clonotype showed up many times. The chain links TRBV7-8 to TRBJ1-1; D is ambiguous. Germline assignment: CDR1 SGHVS and CDR2 FQNEAQ. The CDR3 totals 14 residues. V lost 10 bases, J lost 4 bases, and 19 bases lay in between. This CDR3 is CAITFIGRATEAFF. The CDR3 nucleotides are TGTGCCATTACCTTTATTGGGAGAGCCACTGAAGCTTTCTTT.

The table lists this clonotype with many counts. The gene calls are TRBV10-3 and TRBJ2-7; TRBD1 aligns across 10 bases. The CDR3 extends over 15 amino acids. From germline, CDR1 is ENHRY and CDR2 SYGVKD. Trimming took 4 bases from V and 2 from J; bases not matched to a gene: 5. CDR3 loop: CAISGGQGIAYEQYF. Written as DNA, the CDR3 is TGTGCCATCAGTGGGGGACAGGGGATAGCCTACGAGCAGTACTTC.

The genes are TRBV5-1 and TRBJ2-7; a possible D gene is TRBD2 (6 bases). The J call may be incorrect, as the DNA end agrees better with TRBJ2-5. The germline V gene encodes CDR1 SGHRS and CDR2 YFSETQ. The CDR3 contains 15 residues. This CDR3 is CASSLGSQGGETQYF. The DNA of the CDR3 is TGCGCCAGCAGCTTGGGTAGCCAGGGAGGCGAGACCCAGTACTTC.

This clonotype is a singleton in its sample. The chain has TRBV12-3 or TRBV12-4 and TRBJ1-1; D may be TRBD1 (6 bases). Trimming pared 3 bases from V and 1 base from J, leaving 15 bases between. The CDR3 is 16 amino acids. The CDR3 DNA is TGTGCCAGCAGTTTCCCACGACAGGCAGGGAACACTGAAGCTTTCTTT. Translated, it gives CASSFPRQAGNTEAFF.

About this clonotype: A read error may explain this, as a much larger clone is one base away. The chain couples TRBV29-1 to TRBJ2-1, with 8 bases matching TRBD1. The J call may be incorrect, as the DNA end agrees better with TRBJ2-7. The length of the CDR3 is 16 residues. CDR1 is SQVTM and CDR2 is ANQGSEA in the germline V gene. The CDR3 sequence: CSVLGTGFLSYNEQYF. Here the CDR3 DNA reads TGCAGCGTTCTAGGGACAGGTTTCCTCTCCTACAATGAGCAGTACTTC.

The sample holds many counts of this clonotype. The CDR3 sequence is CASSLSFGQPYNEQFF. CDR3 bases: TGTGCCAGCAGTTTATCGTTCGGGCAGCCTTACAATGAGCAGTTCTTC. The gene calls are TRBV27 and TRBJ2-1; D not resolved. Germline-derived CDR1 and CDR2 are MNHEY and SMNVEV (reference sequence). With 0 bases removed from V and 4 bases from J, the gap between germline ends came to 13 bases. CDR3 size: 16 residues.

With respect to this clonotype: A much larger clone lies a single base off, so this may be a read error. The V gene is TRBV18, the J gene TRBJ2-5, with a possible D match to TRBD2 (5 bases). Germline-derived CDR1 and CDR2 are KGHSH and LQKENI. This CDR3 spans 14 amino acids. Here the CDR3 reads CASSPPTRQEAQYF. CDR3 sequence (DNA): TGTGCCAGCTCACCACCAACTAGGCAAGAGGCCCAGTACTTC.

This rearrangement joins TRBV12-3 or TRBV12-4 to TRBJ2-3; D unclear. The CDR3 spans 11 residues. Trimming shortened V by 7 bases and J by 15 bases, and 17 bases separated the two germline ends. This CDR3 is CASISTDMQYF. The CDR3 bases are TGTGCCAGCATCTCCACAGATATGCAATATTTT.

This clonotype was observed a few times. The rearrangement joins TRBV7-2 to TRBJ2-2, with TRBD1 identical over 7 bases. J was trimmed by 4 bases and V by 5 bases; bases with no gene match: 4. The CDR3 is 14 amino acids. Germline values: CDR1 SGHTA, CDR2 FQGNSA. In nucleotides, the CDR3 is TGTGCCAGCAGCAGGGACAGCGCCACCGGGGAGCTGTTTTTT. This sequence encodes CASSRDSATGELFF.

This clonotype was detected a few times. This chain links TRBV10-3 with TRBJ2-7; TRBD1 matches 7 bases. CDR3 length: 13 amino acids. The V gene end was trimmed by 2 bases and the J gene end by 3 bases; junction bases not matched to a gene: 1. CDR1 and CDR2 from the germline V gene are ENHRY and SYGVKD. The CDR3 is CAISERTGYEQYF. The CDR3 DNA reads TGTGCCATCAGTGAGCGGACAGGCTACGAGCAGTACTTC.

The CDR3 region is CSAQERANEQFF. CDR3 DNA sequence: TGCAGTGCCCAGGAAAGGGCCAATGAGCAGTTCTTC. The chain joins TRBV20-1 to TRBJ2-1; D is undetermined. CDR3 length: 12 residues. CDR1 and CDR2 (germline): DFQATT, SNEGSKA (reference sequence). V was pared by 6 bases and J by 6 bases, with 12 bases between.

In its sample, this clonotype was seen many times. The rearrangement links TRBV4-1 to TRBJ2-3; D is possibly TRBD2 (7 bases). The germline CDR1 and CDR2 sequences are MGHRA and YSYEKL. With 4 bases removed from V and 6 bases from J, the gap between germline ends came to 14 bases. This CDR3 contains 14 residues. CDR3: CASSRGLAVDTQYF. In DNA form, the CDR3 reads TGCGCCAGCAGCCGGGGGCTAGCGGTCGATACGCAGTATTTT.

On this clonotype: It may be a read error: a sequence one base away is much more abundant. CDR3 region: CATKRQGLGNEQFF. CDR3 sequence (DNA): TGTGCCACCAAGAGACAGGGTTTGGGCAATGAGCAGTTCTTC. The gene calls are TRBV10-3 and TRBJ2-1; TRBD1 matches 7 bases. Germline assignment: CDR1 ENHRY and CDR2 SYGVKD. Trimming cost V 10 bases and J 6 bases; bases outside gene matches: 12. This CDR3 region has 14 residues.